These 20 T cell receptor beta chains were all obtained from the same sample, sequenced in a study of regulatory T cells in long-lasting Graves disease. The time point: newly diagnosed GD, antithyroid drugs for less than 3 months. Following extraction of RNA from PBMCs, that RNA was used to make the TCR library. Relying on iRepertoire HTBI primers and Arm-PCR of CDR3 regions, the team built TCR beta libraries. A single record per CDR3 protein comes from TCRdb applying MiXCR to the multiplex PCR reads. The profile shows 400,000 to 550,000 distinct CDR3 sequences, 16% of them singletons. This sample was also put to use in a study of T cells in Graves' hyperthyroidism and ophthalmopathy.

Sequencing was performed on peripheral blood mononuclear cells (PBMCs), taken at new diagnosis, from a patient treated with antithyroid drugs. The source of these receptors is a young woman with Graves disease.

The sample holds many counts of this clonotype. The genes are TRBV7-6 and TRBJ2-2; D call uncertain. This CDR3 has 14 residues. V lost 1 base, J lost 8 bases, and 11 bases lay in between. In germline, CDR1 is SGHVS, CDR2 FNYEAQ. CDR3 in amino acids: CASSLVGEVGELFF. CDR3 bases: TGTGCCAGCAGCTTAGTTGGCGAAGTGGGGGAGCTGTTTTTT.

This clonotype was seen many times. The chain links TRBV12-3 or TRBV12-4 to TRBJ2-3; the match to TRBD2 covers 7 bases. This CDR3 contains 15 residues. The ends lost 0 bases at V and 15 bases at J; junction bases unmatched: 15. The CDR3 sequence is CASSLAGGPFTETYF. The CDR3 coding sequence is TGTGCCAGCAGTTTAGCGGGAGGGCCCTTTACGGAAACCTATTTT.

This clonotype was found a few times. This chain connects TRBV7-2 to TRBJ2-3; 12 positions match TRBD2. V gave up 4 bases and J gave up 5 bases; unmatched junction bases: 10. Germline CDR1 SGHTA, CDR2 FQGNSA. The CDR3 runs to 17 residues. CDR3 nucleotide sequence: TGTGCCAGCAGCTCACCCAGACTAGCGGGAGCGGTAGATACGCAGTATTTT. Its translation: CASSSPRLAGAVDTQYF.

The CDR3 protein is CAINGLADNEQFF. CDR3 bases: TGTGCCATCAATGGACTAGCGGACAATGAGCAGTTCTTC. V is TRBV10-3 and J is TRBJ2-1; TRBD2 aligns across 10 bases. This CDR3 comprises 13 residues. CDR1 and CDR2 (germline): ENHRY, SYGVKD. J lost 5 bases, V lost 7 bases, and 2 bases had no gene match.

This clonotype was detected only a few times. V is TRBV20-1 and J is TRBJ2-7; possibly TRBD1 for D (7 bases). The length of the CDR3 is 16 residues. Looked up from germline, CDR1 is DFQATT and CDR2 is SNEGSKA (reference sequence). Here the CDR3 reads CRVTGTVGGRDYEQYF. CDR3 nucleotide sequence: TGCAGAGTCACCGGGACAGTCGGGGGTCGGGACTACGAGCAGTACTTC.

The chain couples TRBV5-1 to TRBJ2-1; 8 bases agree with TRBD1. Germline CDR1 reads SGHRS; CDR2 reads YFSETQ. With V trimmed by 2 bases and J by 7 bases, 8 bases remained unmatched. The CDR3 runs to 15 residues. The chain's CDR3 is CASSFGGQGLNEQFF. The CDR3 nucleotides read TGCGCCAGCAGCTTCGGAGGACAGGGCTTAAATGAGCAGTTCTTC. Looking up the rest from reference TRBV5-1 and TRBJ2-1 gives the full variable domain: KAGVTQTPRYLIKTRGQQVTLSCSPISGHRSVSWYQQTPGQGLQFLFEYFSETQRNKGNFPGRFSGRQFSNSRSEMNVSTLELGDSALYLCASSFGGQGLNEQFFGPGTRLTVL.

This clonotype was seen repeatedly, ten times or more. The CDR3 reads CASSPGTWQETQYF. The CDR3 DNA is TGTGCCAGCAGCCCCGGGACTTGGCAAGAGACCCAGTACTTC. The rearrangement joins TRBV7-2 to TRBJ2-5; D is possibly TRBD2 (6 bases). This CDR3 has 14 amino acids. CDR1 SGHTA and CDR2 FQGNSA come from the germline V gene. V dropped 5 bases and J dropped 2 bases, with 12 bases sitting between them.

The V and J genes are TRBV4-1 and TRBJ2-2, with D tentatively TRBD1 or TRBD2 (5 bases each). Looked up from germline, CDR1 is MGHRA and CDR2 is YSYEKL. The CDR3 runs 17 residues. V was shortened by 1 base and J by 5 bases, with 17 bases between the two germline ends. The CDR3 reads CASSQVIVQGGTGELFF. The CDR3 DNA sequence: TGCGCCAGCAGCCAAGTTATTGTGCAGGGCGGGACCGGGGAGCTGTTTTTT.

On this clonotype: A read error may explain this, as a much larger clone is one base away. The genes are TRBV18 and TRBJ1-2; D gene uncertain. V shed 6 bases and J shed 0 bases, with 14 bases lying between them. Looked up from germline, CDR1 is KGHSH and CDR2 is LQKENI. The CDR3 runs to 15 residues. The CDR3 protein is CASSRRGSSNYGYTF. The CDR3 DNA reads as TGTGCCAGCTCGCGGAGAGGGTCGTCTAACTATGGCTACACCTTC. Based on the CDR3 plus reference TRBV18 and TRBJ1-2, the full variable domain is NAGVMQNPRHLVRRRGQEARLRCSPMKGHSHVYWYRQLPEEGLKFMVYLQKENIIDESGMPKERFSAEFPKEGPSILRIQQVVRGDSAAYFCASSRRGSSNYGYTFGSGTRLTVV.

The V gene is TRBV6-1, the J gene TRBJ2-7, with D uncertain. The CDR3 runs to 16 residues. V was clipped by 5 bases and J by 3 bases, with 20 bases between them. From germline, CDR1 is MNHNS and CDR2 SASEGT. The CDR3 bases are TGTGCCAGCAGTCTAGGCGGTAGGGTCGTGTACTACGAGCAGTACTTC. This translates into CASSLGGRVVYYEQYF.

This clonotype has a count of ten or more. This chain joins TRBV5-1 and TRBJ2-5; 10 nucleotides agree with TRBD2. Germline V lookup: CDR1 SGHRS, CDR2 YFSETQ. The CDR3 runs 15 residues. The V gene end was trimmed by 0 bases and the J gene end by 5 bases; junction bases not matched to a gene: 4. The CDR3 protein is CASSLDGTSVETQYF. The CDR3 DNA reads TGCGCCAGCAGCTTGGACGGGACTAGCGTGGAGACCCAGTACTTC.

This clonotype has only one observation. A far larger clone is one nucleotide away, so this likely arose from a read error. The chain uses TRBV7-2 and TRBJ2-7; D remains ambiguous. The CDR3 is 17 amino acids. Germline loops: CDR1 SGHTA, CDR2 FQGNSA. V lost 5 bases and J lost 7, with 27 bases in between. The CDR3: CASSPSVVGPTYNEQYF. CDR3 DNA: TGTGCCAGCAGCCCCTCCGTTGTAGGACCAACCTACAATGAGCAGTACTTC.

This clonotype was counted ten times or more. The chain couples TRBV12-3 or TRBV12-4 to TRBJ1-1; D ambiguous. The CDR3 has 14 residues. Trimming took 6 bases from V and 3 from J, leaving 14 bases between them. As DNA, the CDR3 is TGTGCCAGCAGCGTCGGCGGTTTGGACACTGAAGCTTTCTTT. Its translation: CASSVGGLDTEAFF.

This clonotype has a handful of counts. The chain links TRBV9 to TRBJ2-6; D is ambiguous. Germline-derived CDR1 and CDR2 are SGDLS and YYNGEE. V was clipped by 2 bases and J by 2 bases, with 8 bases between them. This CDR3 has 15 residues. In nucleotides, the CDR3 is TGTGCCAGCAGCGTCAGGCTTACTGGGGCCAACGTCCTGACTTTC. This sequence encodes CASSVRLTGANVLTF.

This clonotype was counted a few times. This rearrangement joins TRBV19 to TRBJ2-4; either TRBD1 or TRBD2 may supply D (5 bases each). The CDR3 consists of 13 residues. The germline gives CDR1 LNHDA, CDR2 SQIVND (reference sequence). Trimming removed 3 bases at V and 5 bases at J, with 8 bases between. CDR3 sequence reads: CASSIGTQNIQYF. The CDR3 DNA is TGTGCCAGTAGTATCGGGACCCAAAACATTCAGTACTTC.

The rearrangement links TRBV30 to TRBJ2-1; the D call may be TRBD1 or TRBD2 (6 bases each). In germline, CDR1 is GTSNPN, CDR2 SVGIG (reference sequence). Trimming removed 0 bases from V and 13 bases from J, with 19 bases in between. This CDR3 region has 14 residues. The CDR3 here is CAWSVGGWGASQFF. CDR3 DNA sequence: TGTGCCTGGAGTGTAGGAGGTTGGGGGGCGAGTCAGTTCTTC.

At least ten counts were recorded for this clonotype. The CDR3 DNA reads TGTGCCAGCAGTTTATTAGTACAAACAGCCTATGGCTACACCTTC. Encoded protein: CASSLLVQTAYGYTF. The chain joins TRBV28 to TRBJ1-2; D remains ambiguous. V was clipped by 1 base and J by 4 bases, with 13 bases between them. CDR3 length: 15 residues. Germline CDR1 and CDR2: MDHEN and SYDVKM.

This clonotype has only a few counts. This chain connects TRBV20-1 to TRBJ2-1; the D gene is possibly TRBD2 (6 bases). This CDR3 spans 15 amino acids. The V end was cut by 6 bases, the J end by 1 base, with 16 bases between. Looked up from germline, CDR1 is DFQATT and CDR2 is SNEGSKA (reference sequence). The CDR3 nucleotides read TGCAGTGCCCCGGGGGAGAGCGCATCCTACAATGAGCAGTTCTTC. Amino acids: CSAPGESASYNEQFF.

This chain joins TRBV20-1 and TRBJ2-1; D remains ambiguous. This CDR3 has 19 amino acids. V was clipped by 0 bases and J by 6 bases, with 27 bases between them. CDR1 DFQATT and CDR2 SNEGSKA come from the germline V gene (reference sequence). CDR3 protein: CSARDISESRPLDINEQFF. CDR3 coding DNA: TGCAGTGCTAGAGATATAAGTGAGAGTCGCCCTCTGGATATCAATGAGCAGTTCTTC.

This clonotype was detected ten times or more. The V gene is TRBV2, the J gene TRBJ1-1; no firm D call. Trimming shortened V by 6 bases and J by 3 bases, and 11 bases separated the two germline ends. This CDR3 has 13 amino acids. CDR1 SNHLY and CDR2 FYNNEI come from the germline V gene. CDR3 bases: TGTGCCAGCAGGCCGGGCCCCGACACTGAAGCTTTCTTT. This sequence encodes CASRPGPDTEAFF.